The 8 T cell receptor beta chains reported below all come from one sample, sequenced in a study of cytomegalovirus exposure and HLA in healthy donors. It was with 60 Vbeta and 13 Jbeta primers that the PCR ran. The data were produced by immunoSEQ multiplex PCR, yet TCRdb's version contains in-frame clones alone and is incomplete. Recorded here are some 51,000 clones; the top ten clones represent around 10%. The material sequenced was PBMCs. These TCRs come from a man aged 50-59 years in good health and CMV-seropositive.

V gene TRBV7-2 combines with J gene TRBJ2-7; TRBD2 aligns across 8 bases. V trimming: 5 bases; J trimming: 0 bases; junction bases outside the gene matches: 12. This CDR3 region has 17 residues. Germline CDR1 and CDR2: SGHTA and FQGNSA. The CDR3 sequence: CASSPPPGGLSSYEQYF. In nucleotides, the CDR3 is TGTGCCAGCAGCCCCCCGCCGGGGGGGCTCAGCTCCTACGAGCAGTACTTC. The variable domain in full, completed from reference TRBV7-2 and TRBJ2-7, reads GAGVSQSPSNKVTEKGKDVELRCDPISGHTALYWYRQSLGQGLEFLIYFQGNSAPDKSGLPSDRFSAERTGGSVSTLTIQRTQQEDSAVYLCASSPPPGGLSSYEQYFGPGTRLTVT.

The chain uses TRBV9 and TRBJ2-7; a weak D match, TRBD1 (5 bases). Germline CDR1 is SGDLS and CDR2 is YYNGEE. This CDR3 has 16 amino acids. The V end lost 0 bases, the J end lost 0 bases, and 13 bases lay between the germline ends. DNA for the CDR3: TGTGCCAGCAGCGTAGGACAGCCCTCAAGCTCCTACGAGCAGTACTTC. It translates to CASSVGQPSSSYEQYF.

This sequence joins TRBV6-5 and TRBJ2-7; 8 bases are a match to TRBD2. V trimming: 6 bases; J trimming: 3 bases; junction bases outside the gene matches: 10. CDR1 and CDR2 from the germline V gene are MNHEY and SVGAGI. The CDR3 sequence is 15 residues long. Written as DNA, the CDR3 is TGTGCCAGCAGGCTGGACTTAGCGGGATACTACGAGCAGTACTTC. Translating it yields CASRLDLAGYYEQYF.

The genes are TRBV7-9 and TRBJ1-1; 10 positions agree with TRBD1. CDR1 SEHNR and CDR2 FQNEAQ come from the germline V gene (reference sequence). The CDR3 has 15 residues. V was clipped by 1 base and J by 5 bases; unmatched bases: 4. The CDR3 sequence is CASSLGDRGGTEAFF. DNA of the CDR3: TGTGCCAGCAGCTTAGGGGACAGGGGCGGTACTGAAGCTTTCTTT.

This chain uses TRBV6-5 with TRBJ2-3, with D possibly matching TRBD1 (6 bases). The CDR3 length is 15 residues. V lost 5 bases, J lost 0 bases, and 12 bases lay in between. Germline V CDR1 and CDR2: MNHEY, SVGAGI. The chain's CDR3 is CASSRLGQSTDTQYF. Here the CDR3 DNA reads TGTGCCAGCAGTCGCCTGGGACAAAGCACAGATACGCAGTATTTT.

The chain uses TRBV2 and TRBJ2-3; TRBD2 agrees at 8 bases. Germline V gene lookup returns CDR1 SNHLY and CDR2 FYNNEI. The CDR3 is 15 amino acids. Germline trimming cut 5 bases from V and 11 bases from J; bases unmatched to any gene: 15. The CDR3 DNA follows: TGTGCCAGCAGTTTGCGGGGGGCTCCGCAGGGTAAGCAGTATTTT. Amino acid sequence: CASSLRGAPQGKQYF.

This chain connects TRBV6-1 to TRBJ1-5, with TRBD1 matching 10 bases. The CDR3 is made up of 16 amino acids. J gave up 9 bases and V 4 bases, and 12 bases lay outside the gene matches. Germline V gives CDR1 MNHNS, CDR2 SASEGT. The CDR3 nucleotides are TGTGCCAGCAGTGCTGCTCCCCGACAGGGGGCAATGCCCCAGCATTTT. Translating it yields CASSAAPRQGAMPQHF.

The chain employs TRBV5-1 and TRBJ2-1; unclear D gene. CDR3 length equals 12 residues. Germline V gene sequence: CDR1 SGHRS, CDR2 YFSETQ. V dropped 2 bases and J dropped 2 bases, with 2 bases sitting between them. CDR3: CASSFTYNEQFF. In DNA form, the CDR3 reads TGCGCCAGCAGCTTCACCTACAATGAGCAGTTCTTC. Supplemented by reference TRBV5-1 and TRBJ2-1, the full variable domain reads KAGVTQTPRYLIKTRGQQVTLSCSPISGHRSVSWYQQTPGQGLQFLFEYFSETQRNKGNFPGRFSGRQFSNSRSEMNVSTLELGDSALYLCASSFTYNEQFFGPGTRLTVL.